This T cell receptor beta chain was sequenced during a study of cytomegalovirus exposure and HLA in healthy donors. Study-level results: Analyzed later, association rates of TCRs varied across HLA loci, with DRB1 most and HLA-C fewest.

A note on this clone: The antigen is not known.

The primer mix had 60 Vbeta and 13 Jbeta primers. The table came from immunoSEQ multiplex PCR; TCRdb's copy has only in-frame clones and leaves some out. The sample holds some 160,000 clones, under 90% seen once. The CDR3 is made up of 16 amino acids. Trimming removed 6 bases from V and 0 bases from J, with 15 bases in between. CDR1 and CDR2 from the germline V gene are MDHEN and SYDVKM. This TCR was sampled from a boy aged 2 to 10 in good health and CMV-seronegative. J is TRBJ1-5 and V is TRBV28, with a tentative D call TRBD1 (6 bases). The sample was PBMCs. CDR3 sequence: CASRIQGPTSNQPQHF. The CDR3 coding sequence is TGTGCCAGCAGAATTCAGGGGCCCACTAGCAATCAGCCCCAGCATTTT.